This TCR beta chain was found in a study of cytomegalovirus exposure and HLA in healthy donors. Points from the study as a whole: Reportedly, diagnosis of cytomegalovirus status by the classifier showed high specificity and sensitivity. It was 164 TCR beta chains that were listed as cytomegalovirus-associated.

This clone was found many times. Antigen specificity is unknown. Sequencing used immunoSEQ multiplex PCR; TCRdb keeps in-frame clones, though not all of them. Among 150,000 to 200,000 clones listed, more than 65% were seen once. The TCR comes from a woman aged 18 to 35 in good health and CMV-seropositive. The sample consisted of PBMCs.

The CDR3 nucleotides are TGTGCCAGCAGTGAAGATGGGACAGTTAACTATGGCTACACCTTC. This translates into CASSEDGTVNYGYTF. The chain carries TRBV25-1 and TRBJ1-2, with 7 bases that match TRBD1. Germline V gives CDR1 MGHDK, CDR2 SYGVNS. The V and J ends lost 2 bases and 1 base, in that order; junction bases with no gene match: 4. This CDR3 is 15 amino acids long.